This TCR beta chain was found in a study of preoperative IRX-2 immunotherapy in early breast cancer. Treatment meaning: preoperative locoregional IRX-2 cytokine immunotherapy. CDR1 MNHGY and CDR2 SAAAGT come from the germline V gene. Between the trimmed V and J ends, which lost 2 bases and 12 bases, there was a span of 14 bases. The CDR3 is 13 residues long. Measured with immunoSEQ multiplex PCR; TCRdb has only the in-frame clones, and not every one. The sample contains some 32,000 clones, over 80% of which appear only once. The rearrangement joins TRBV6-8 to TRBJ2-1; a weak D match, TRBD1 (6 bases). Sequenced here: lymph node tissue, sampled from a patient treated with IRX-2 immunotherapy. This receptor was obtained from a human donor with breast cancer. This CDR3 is CASSYQGLAGQFF. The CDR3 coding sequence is TGTGCCAGCAGTTACCAGGGGTTAGCCGGGCAGTTCTTC.